This T cell receptor beta chain was sequenced in a study of PD-L1 blockade in urothelial cancer. About the study: About 90% of the 29 patients comprised males who had bladder-origin urothelial cancer. After treatment start, blood was analyzed at 3 weeks (second dose) and at 6 weeks.

Generated by immunoSEQ multiplex PCR, the TCRdb table keeps only in-frame clones and is missing some. This table has about 100,000 clones, over 75% appearing once. Germline CDR1 SEHNR, CDR2 FQNEAQ (reference sequence). With V trimmed by 5 bases and J by 5 bases, 9 bases remained unmatched. The CDR3 consists of 15 residues. General observations from the study: Blood TCR clonality below the median before treatment was a predictor of better survival.

About this clone itself: Its specificity is unknown.

This chain connects TRBV7-9 to TRBJ2-7; 10 bases line up with TRBD1. This sequence originates from a middle-aged man with urothelial cancer. Sequencing used PBMCs, obtained around atezolizumab (anti-PD-L1) treatment. The CDR3 sequence is CASSPWDRGTDEQYF. For the CDR3, the DNA is TGTGCCAGCAGCCCGTGGGACAGGGGCACCGACGAGCAGTACTTC.